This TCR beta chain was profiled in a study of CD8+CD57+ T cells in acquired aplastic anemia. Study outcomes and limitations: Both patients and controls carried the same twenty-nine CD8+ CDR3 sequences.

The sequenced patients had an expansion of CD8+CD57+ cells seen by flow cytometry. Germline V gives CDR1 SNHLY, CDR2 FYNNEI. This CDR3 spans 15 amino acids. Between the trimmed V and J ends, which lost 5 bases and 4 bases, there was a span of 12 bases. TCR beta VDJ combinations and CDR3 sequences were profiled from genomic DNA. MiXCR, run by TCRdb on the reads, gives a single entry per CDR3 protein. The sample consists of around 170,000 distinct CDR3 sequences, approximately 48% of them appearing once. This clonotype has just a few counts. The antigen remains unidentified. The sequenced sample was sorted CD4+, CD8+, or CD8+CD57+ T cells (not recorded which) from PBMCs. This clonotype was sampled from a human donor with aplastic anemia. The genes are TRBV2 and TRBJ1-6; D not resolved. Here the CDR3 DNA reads TGTGCCAGCAGTTTAGAGGGAGGGTATAATTCACCCCTCCACTTT. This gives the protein CASSLEGGYNSPLHF.